The T cell receptor beta chain under discussion was sequenced for a study of CD8 T cells in ankylosing spondylitis. There are 12 residues in the CDR3. The V and J ends lost 0 bases and 8 bases respectively, with 7 bases between them. Germline loops: CDR1 MNHNS, CDR2 SASEGT. General study points: Disease-linked clones were CD8+ and relatively rare in peripheral blood. Enrichment of disease-linked clones was reportedly significant in matched ankylosing spondylitis synovial fluid.

One entry per CDR3 protein results from TCRdb running MiXCR on the 5' RACE reads. The table includes 200,000 to 250,000 distinct CDR3 sequences, under 35% detected once. This clonotype was counted between two and nine times. As yet, its antigen is unknown. V is TRBV6-1 and J is TRBJ1-1; D gene ambiguous. This clonotype originated in a male donor with ankylosing spondylitis or in good health (not recorded which). Sample: blood, either unsorted or a sorted T cell fraction (not recorded which). CDR3 protein: CASSEAETEAFF. In DNA, the CDR3 is TGTGCCAGCAGTGAAGCGGAGACCGAAGCTTTCTTT.